The 22 T cell receptor beta chains below were found in one sample sequenced in a study of cytomegalovirus exposure and HLA in healthy donors (dated by TCRdb to about 2017). The library was produced with the immunoSEQ multiplex PCR assay. A mixture of 60 forward primers for TCR Vbeta segments and 13 reverse primers for TCR Jbeta segments was used in the multiplex PCR. TCRdb took this table from immuneACCESS and kept in-frame rearrangements with V and J called. Such tables lack part of the clones; where checked against another copy, unresolved V genes explain under half of the gap, and the rest is unexplained. The sample data list under 140,000 clones, and around 80% of these were observed just once. Together, the top ten hold 2.5% to 3.5% of the sample. Sample: PBMCs. These receptors all stem from a woman aged 60 to 75 in good health and CMV-seropositive.

This chain links TRBV14 with TRBJ2-5; TRBD2 is a possible D gene (5 bases). This CDR3 region has 15 residues. Germline-derived CDR1 and CDR2 are SGHDN and FVKESK. Trimming pared 6 bases from V and 0 bases from J, leaving 14 bases between. The CDR3: CASSRDYTNQETQYF. CDR3 coding DNA: TGTGCCAGCAGTCGGGATTATACTAACCAAGAGACCCAGTACTTC. Full variable domain (rest looked up from reference TRBV14 and TRBJ2-5): EAGVTQFPSHSVIEKGQTVTLRCDPISGHDNLYWYRRVMGKEIKFLLHFVKESKQDESGMPNNRFLAERTGGTYSTLKVQPAELEDSGVYFCASSRDYTNQETQYFGPGTRLLVL.

The CDR3 sequence: CASSPRGKRGGPVRADTQYF. The CDR3 DNA reads TGTGCCAGCAGCCCGCGCGGGAAGCGGGGGGGGCCGGTTAGGGCAGATACGCAGTATTTT. The chain uses TRBV7-6 and TRBJ2-3; 10 nucleotides line up with TRBD2. V trimming: 5 bases; J trimming: 4 bases; junction bases outside the gene matches: 21. This CDR3 region has 20 residues. From germline, CDR1 is SGHVS and CDR2 FNYEAQ.

V usage is TRBV15 and J usage is TRBJ2-7; 8 bases line up with TRBD1. The CDR3 covers 13 residues. Looked up from germline, CDR1 is LNHNV and CDR2 is YYDKDF (reference sequence). Trimming cost V 3 bases and J 10 bases; bases outside gene matches: 8. The chain's CDR3 is CATSRRQGPPQYF. The CDR3 bases are TGTGCCACCAGCAGGCGACAGGGGCCCCCTCAGTACTTC.

This sequence joins TRBV7-2 and TRBJ2-1; 11 bases are shared with TRBD2. Losses at the gene ends were 5 bases for V and 4 bases for J; bases not matched to a gene: 7. Germline V gene lookup returns CDR1 SGHTA and CDR2 FQGNSA. The CDR3 has 16 amino acids. CDR3 nucleotide sequence: TGTGCCAGCAGCCCCATAGCGGGAGGGCGGTACAATGAGCAGTTCTTC. Translated: CASSPIAGGRYNEQFF. Filled out from reference TRBV7-2 and TRBJ2-1, the complete variable domain reads GAGVSQSPSNKVTEKGKDVELRCDPISGHTALYWYRQSLGQGLEFLIYFQGNSAPDKSGLPSDRFSAERTGGSVSTLTIQRTQQEDSAVYLCASSPIAGGRYNEQFFGPGTRLTVL.

This clone occurred once. The rearrangement links TRBV28 to TRBJ1-2; D is unresolved. V lost 6 bases and J 7 bases, leaving 9 bases between the germline ends. The CDR3 has 11 residues. CDR1 and CDR2 from the germline V gene are MDHEN and SYDVKM. The CDR3 protein is CASSTSLGYTF. In DNA, the CDR3 is TGTGCCAGCAGCACGTCACTTGGCTACACCTTC.

The V and J genes are TRBV27 and TRBJ2-3; a weak D match, TRBD2 (6 bases). From germline, CDR1 is MNHEY and CDR2 SMNVEV (reference sequence). Between the trimmed V and J ends, which lost 4 bases and 1 base, there was a span of 15 bases. The CDR3 runs 16 residues. The CDR3 nucleotides read TGTGCCAGCAGTTCCATTATTTGGGGGGGCACAGATACGCAGTATTTT. Translated: CASSSIIWGGTDTQYF.

The rearrangement uses TRBV2 and TRBJ1-3, with 9 bases lining up with TRBD1. Germline CDR1 is SNHLY and CDR2 is FYNNEI. This CDR3 contains 19 residues. Germline trimming cut 6 bases from V and 0 bases from J; bases unmatched to any gene: 15. The CDR3, as DNA: TGTGCCAGCAGCCTCCTGGGGACAGGGAGCCTTCACTCTGGAAACACCATATATTTT. It codes for CASSLLGTGSLHSGNTIYF.

The rearrangement links TRBV6-5 to TRBJ1-1; D possibly corresponds to TRBD1 (5 bases). Germline loops: CDR1 MNHEY, CDR2 SVGAGI. Trimming left V 7 bases short and J 7 bases short, with 22 bases between. CDR3 length equals 15 residues. The CDR3 bases are TGTGCCAGCATTCCCTTCGCAACGGCAGGGTTTGAAGCTTTCTTT. Its translation is CASIPFATAGFEAFF.

Note on this clone: At one boundary the junction diverges from the germline segment, which might be a read error. The chain has TRBV7-9 and TRBJ2-7; D is uncertain. Germline V CDR1 and CDR2: SEHNR, FQNEAQ (reference sequence). There are 14 residues in the CDR3. CDR3 coding DNA: TGTGCCAGCAGCTTCTCCGCAGACTCCTACGGGCAGTACTTC. Protein product: CASSFSADSYGQYF. The full variable domain, rest sourced from reference TRBV7-9 and TRBJ2-7, is DTGVSQNPRHKITKRGQNVTFRCDPISEHNRLYWYRQTLGQGPEFLTYFQNEAQLEKSRLLSDRFSAERPKGSFSTLEIQRTEQGDSAMYLCASSFSADSYGQYFGPGTRLTVT.

This chain links TRBV7-9 with TRBJ1-1, with D uncertain. CDR3 size: 12 residues. V was trimmed by 5 bases and J by 1 base, leaving 5 bases between them. CDR1 and CDR2 (germline): SEHNR, FQNEAQ (reference sequence). CDR3 sequence reads: CASSIRNTEAFF. CDR3 DNA sequence: TGTGCCAGCAGCATCAGGAACACTGAAGCTTTCTTT.

V is TRBV7-6 and J is TRBJ2-5, with D possibly matching TRBD2 (6 bases). The CDR3 is 16 residues long. Germline CDR1 and CDR2: SGHVS and FNYEAQ. The V end lost 1 base, the J end lost 13 bases, and 25 bases lay between the germline ends. CDR3 residues: CASSLGRAGQLSELYF. The CDR3 DNA is TGTGCCAGCAGCTTAGGGCGTGCGGGGCAACTGAGCGAGCTGTACTTC.

The chain uses TRBV6-5 and TRBJ1-2; 7 bases agree with TRBD1. This CDR3 spans 12 amino acids. V shed 6 bases and J 4 bases; nucleotides not matched to a gene: 2. Germline assignment: CDR1 MNHEY and CDR2 SVGAGI. The CDR3 nucleotides read TGTGCCAGCAGAGGGACAGCCTATGGCTACACCTTC. It specifies CASRGTAYGYTF.

The CDR3 DNA is TGTGCCAGCAGCTTAGATCGTAGCGCCGAGCAGTACTTC. This encodes CASSLDRSAEQYF. The rearrangement uses TRBV11-2 and TRBJ2-7, with D perhaps TRBD2 (5 bases). The CDR3 covers 13 residues. Germline CDR1 reads SGHAT; CDR2 reads FQNNGV. V gave up 0 bases and J gave up 6 bases, with 9 bases separating them.

This sequence joins TRBV11-2 and TRBJ2-1; a possible D gene is TRBD2 (6 bases). Trimming left V 1 base short and J 2 bases short, with 12 bases between. Germline V gives CDR1 SGHAT, CDR2 FQNNGV. The CDR3 is 16 amino acids. The CDR3 is CASSLVAGSTYNEQFF. CDR3 DNA: TGTGCCAGCAGCTTAGTCGCCGGGAGTACCTACAATGAGCAGTTCTTC.

This chain joins TRBV18 and TRBJ2-4, with D unresolved. The germline CDR1 and CDR2 sequences are KGHSH and LQKENI. The length of the CDR3 is 14 residues. The V end was cut by 3 bases, the J end by 7 bases, with 13 bases between. DNA of the CDR3: TGTGCCAGCTCACCCGTCCCAATCGAGAACATTCAGTACTTC. Amino acid sequence: CASSPVPIENIQYF.

The chain couples TRBV10-1 to TRBJ2-1; TRBD2 matches at 8 bases. There are 15 residues in the CDR3. The germline V gene has CDR1 WNHNN and CDR2 SYGVQD (reference sequence). Trimming at V came to 0 bases and at J to 8 bases, leaving 6 bases not matched to a gene. CDR3 sequence (DNA): TGCGCCAGCAGTGAGTCTCTTGGACTAGCCCATGAGCAGTTCTTC. It translates to CASSESLGLAHEQFF.

The V gene is TRBV6-6, the J gene TRBJ1-5; no definite D call. The CDR3 sequence is 14 residues long. V dropped 7 bases and J dropped 7 bases, with 17 bases sitting between them. CDR1 MNHNY and CDR2 SVGAGI come from the germline V gene (reference sequence). The CDR3, as DNA: TGTGCCAGCATCCCTCGGGAAGGCAGCCAGCCCCAGCATTTT. Protein sequence: CASIPREGSQPQHF.

The V and J genes are TRBV4-2 and TRBJ1-1, with 12 nucleotides matching TRBD1. Trimming removed 4 bases from V and 0 bases from J; junction bases left unmatched: 9. The CDR3 extends over 18 amino acids. From germline, CDR1 is LGHNA and CDR2 YNFKEQ. Here the CDR3 reads CASSPPEGTGGMNTEAFF. The CDR3 nucleotides are TGTGCCAGCAGCCCTCCTGAGGGGACAGGGGGCATGAACACTGAAGCTTTCTTT.

The gene calls are TRBV2 and TRBJ2-3; the match to TRBD1 covers 10 bases. This CDR3 is 14 amino acids long. V lost 4 bases and J lost 4; bases outside the gene matches: 2. CDR1 and CDR2 (germline): SNHLY, FYNNEI. CDR3 amino acids: CASSVTGGADTQYF. In DNA form, the CDR3 reads TGTGCCAGCAGTGTGACAGGGGGCGCAGATACGCAGTATTTT.

The rearrangement links TRBV18 to TRBJ2-7, with TRBD1 identical over 10 bases. The V gene's germline CDR1 is KGHSH and CDR2 LQKENI. After removal of 3 bases from V and 4 bases from J, the junction contained 3 bases not matched to a gene. The CDR3 has 14 amino acids. The CDR3 loop reads CASSPGQGQYEQYF. The DNA for the CDR3 is TGTGCCAGCTCACCGGGACAGGGGCAGTACGAGCAGTACTTC.

The V gene is TRBV7-9, the J gene TRBJ2-5; possible D gene TRBD2, 5 bases. V gave up 4 bases and J gave up 2 bases, with 20 bases separating them. Germline CDR1 reads SEHNR; CDR2 reads FQNEAQ (reference sequence). The CDR3 has 17 residues. In DNA form, the CDR3 reads TGTGCCAGCAGCTCATTGTTGGGGAGACACCATCAAGAGACCCAGTACTTC. As protein: CASSSLLGRHHQETQYF.

The chain is built from TRBV7-9 and TRBJ2-7; TRBD1 aligns across 7 bases. The CDR3 runs to 15 residues. V trimming: 4 bases; J trimming: 7 bases; junction bases outside the gene matches: 13. Germline V gives CDR1 SEHNR, CDR2 FQNEAQ (reference sequence). CDR3 amino acids: CASSSARGYLGEQYF. The DNA of the CDR3 is TGTGCCAGCAGCTCGGCCAGGGGGTATTTGGGAGAGCAGTACTTC.